A single T cell receptor beta chain is shown here with its context. The antigen is undetermined. This sample was taken from a study of cytomegalovirus exposure and HLA in healthy donors. It was with 60 Vbeta and 13 Jbeta primers that the PCR ran. Clones were read by immunoSEQ multiplex PCR, and TCRdb kept only the in-frame ones, dropping some. The listing records about 96,000 clones. The CDR3 spans 16 residues. Trimming cost V 0 bases and J 3 bases, with 14 bases left between them. Germline assignment: CDR1 SGHDN and CDR2 FVKESK. Study-wide results and caveats: One variant, a missense change in DCLRE1C, was linked in a later analysis to TCR beta V- and J-gene trimming. Listed as cytomegalovirus-associated were 164 TCR beta chains.

The sequence was collected from a woman between 25 and 40 years old in good health and CMV-seronegative. The chain recombines TRBV14 with TRBJ1-2; D gene ambiguous. Source material: PBMCs. CDR3 sequence reads: CASSQDKHSLDYGYTF. The CDR3 nucleotides read TGTGCCAGCAGCCAAGATAAGCACTCACTAGACTATGGCTACACCTTC. Complete variable domain (other parts from reference TRBV14 and TRBJ1-2): EAGVTQFPSHSVIEKGQTVTLRCDPISGHDNLYWYRRVMGKEIKFLLHFVKESKQDESGMPNNRFLAERTGGTYSTLKVQPAELEDSGVYFCASSQDKHSLDYGYTFGSGTRLTVV.